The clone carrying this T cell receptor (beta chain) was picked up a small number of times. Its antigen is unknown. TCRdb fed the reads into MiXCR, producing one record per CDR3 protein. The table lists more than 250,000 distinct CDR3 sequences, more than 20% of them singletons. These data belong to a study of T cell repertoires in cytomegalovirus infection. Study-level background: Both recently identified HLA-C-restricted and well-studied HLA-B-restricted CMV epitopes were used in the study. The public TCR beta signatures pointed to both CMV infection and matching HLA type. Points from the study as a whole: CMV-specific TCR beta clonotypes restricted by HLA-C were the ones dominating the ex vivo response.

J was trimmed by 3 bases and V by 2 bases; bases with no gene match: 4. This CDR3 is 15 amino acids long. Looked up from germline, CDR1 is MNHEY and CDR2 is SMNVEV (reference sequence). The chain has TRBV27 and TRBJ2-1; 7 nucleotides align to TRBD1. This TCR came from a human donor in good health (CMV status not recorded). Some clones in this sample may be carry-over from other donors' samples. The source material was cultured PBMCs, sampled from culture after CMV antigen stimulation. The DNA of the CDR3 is TGTGCCAGCAGTTTAGACCCAGGGGGCTACAATGAGCAGTTCTTC. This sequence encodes CASSLDPGGYNEQFF.